This TCR beta chain was documented in a study of cytomegalovirus exposure and HLA in healthy donors. The PCR contained 60 Vbeta and 13 Jbeta primers. TCRdb's table, derived via immunoSEQ multiplex PCR, lists solely in-frame clones and lacks some. The sample shows 80,000 to 100,000 clones, 81% of them seen only once. This CDR3 spans 17 amino acids. The germline CDR1 and CDR2 sequences are SGHTA and FQGNSA. V lost 1 base and J lost 4; bases outside the gene matches: 7. This receptor was taken from a human donor in good health. The sequenced sample consisted of PBMCs. The chain recombines TRBV7-2 with TRBJ2-1; 10 nucleotides match TRBD2. The CDR3 protein is CASSLEGPAGGYNEQFF. In nucleotides, the CDR3 is TGTGCCAGCAGCTTAGAAGGGCCAGCGGGGGGGTACAATGAGCAGTTCTTC.